Listed below are T cell receptor beta chains from one sample, sequenced in a study of T cell repertoires in aging, cancer and after chemotherapy. TCRdb re-analysed the multiplex PCR reads in MiXCR, keeping a single row per CDR3 protein. The sample consists of thousands of distinct CDR3 sequences, 22% of them appearing once. Input material: blood. All receptors derive from a human donor with a blood cancer. The CDR3 runs from the conserved cysteine through the conserved F or W. A D gene is named only where the DNA matches it firmly. Clone sizes are given selectively: once, few, many, or a class where the clone is expanded.

V: TRBV6-1; D: .; size: medium-sized; J: TRBJ1-2; CDR3: CASSERSGYGYTF; DNA: TGTGCCAGCAGTGAGAGGAGCGGCTATGGCTACACCTTC
V: TRBV24-1; D: .; size: few; J: TRBJ1-2; CDR3: CATSDTGTAYGYTF; DNA: TGTGCCACCAGTGACACCGGGACGGCATATGGCTACACCTTC
V: TRBV27; D: TRBD2; size: .; J: TRBJ2-1; CDR3: CASSRLAGNNEQFF; DNA: TGTGCCAGCAGCCGACTAGCGGGGAACAATGAGCAGTTCTTC
V: TRBV6-2/TRBV6-3; D: .; size: few; J: TRBJ2-7; CDR3: CASSYDAGGSYEQYF; DNA: TGTGCCAGCAGTTACGATGCGGGCGGCTCCTACGAGCAGTACTTC
V: TRBV7-9; D: .; size: .; J: TRBJ1-5; CDR3: CASSLAGFGQPQHF; DNA: TGTGCCAGCAGCTTAGCTGGGTTTGGTCAGCCCCAGCATTTT
V: TRBV5-4; D: .; size: medium-sized; J: TRBJ2-1; CDR3: CASSRPPAENEQFF; DNA: TGTGCCAGCAGCCGTCCCCCAGCGGAAAATGAGCAGTTCTTC
V: TRBV9; D: .; size: .; J: TRBJ1-6; CDR3: CASSVGSGANSPLHF; DNA: TGTGCCAGCAGCGTAGGGTCAGGGGCTAATTCACCCCTCCACTTT
V: TRBV12-3/TRBV12-4; D: TRBD1; size: few; J: TRBJ2-1; CDR3: CASRRTGGKMNEQFF; DNA: TGTGCCAGCAGGAGGACAGGGGGAAAGATGAATGAGCAGTTCTTC
V: TRBV7-9; D: TRBD1; size: .; J: TRBJ1-1; CDR3: CASRIAQGAAEAFF; DNA: TGTGCCAGCAGAATCGCTCAGGGGGCCGCTGAAGCTTTCTTT
V: TRBV5-5; D: .; size: few; J: TRBJ2-7; CDR3: CASRPAGDSPLRQYF; DNA: TGTGCCAGCAGGCCCGCCGGTGATTCCCCCTTAAGGCAGTACTTC
V: TRBV30; D: .; size: medium-sized; J: TRBJ1-1; CDR3: CAWSVARTHTEAFF; DNA: TGTGCCTGGAGTGTTGCGAGGACGCACACTGAAGCTTTCTTT
V: TRBV12-3/TRBV12-4; D: TRBD2; size: medium-sized; J: TRBJ2-2; CDR3: CASSHRTSGANTGELFF; DNA: TGTGCCAGCAGCCACCGGACTAGCGGAGCGAACACCGGGGAGCTGTTTTTT
V: TRBV18; D: .; size: .; J: TRBJ1-3; CDR3: CASSPAPLAGSGNTIYF; DNA: TGTGCCAGCTCACCGGCTCCCTTGGCCGGCTCTGGAAACACCATATATTTT
V: TRBV11-2; D: .; size: .; J: TRBJ2-2; CDR3: CASSSFTLSTGELFF; DNA: TGTGCCAGCAGCTCATTTACCCTCAGCACCGGGGAGCTGTTTTTT
V: TRBV5-1; D: .; size: .; J: TRBJ1-5; CDR3: CASSLGDLPNQPQHF; DNA: TGCGCCAGCAGCTTGGGGGACCTGCCCAATCAGCCCCAGCATTTT
V: TRBV18; D: .; size: few; J: TRBJ1-1; CDR3: CASSPLKEGTEAFF; DNA: TGTGCCAGCTCACCCCTCAAAGAAGGAACTGAAGCTTTCTTT
V: TRBV27; D: .; size: medium-sized; J: TRBJ1-3; CDR3: CASSSNGNTIYF; DNA: TGTGCCAGCAGTTCAAATGGAAACACCATATATTTT
V: TRBV30; D: .; size: medium-sized; J: TRBJ2-7; CDR3: CAWSSGTAQF; DNA: TGTGCCTGGAGTTCCGGGACCGCGCAATTC
V: TRBV2; D: TRBD1; size: .; J: TRBJ1-1; CDR3: CASTGTGGTEAFF; DNA: TGTGCCAGCACCGGGACAGGGGGGACTGAAGCTTTCTTT
V: TRBV5-5; D: .; size: medium-sized; J: TRBJ2-5; CDR3: CASSTRETQYF; DNA: TGTGCCAGCAGCACCCGGGAGACCCAGTACTTC
V: TRBV27; D: TRBD2; size: few; J: TRBJ2-1; CDR3: CASSGGRVWGNEQFF; DNA: TGTGCCAGCAGTGGCGGGAGGGTTTGGGGCAATGAGCAGTTCTTC
V: TRBV19; D: TRBD1; size: medium-sized; J: TRBJ1-5; CDR3: CASRVAGTGGEHQPQHF; DNA: TGTGCCAGCCGCGTCGCCGGGACAGGGGGAGAACATCAGCCCCAGCATTTT
V: TRBV5-4; D: .; size: few; J: TRBJ1-1; CDR3: CASSLDGGSNTEAFF; DNA: TGTGCCAGCAGCTTGGATGGGGGTTCGAACACTGAAGCTTTCTTT
V: TRBV6-2/TRBV6-3; D: .; size: medium-sized; J: TRBJ2-7; CDR3: CATVRRGGAWEQYF; DNA: TGTGCCACAGTCCGGCGGGGAGGTGCGTGGGAGCAGTACTTC
V: TRBV28; D: TRBD1; size: few; J: TRBJ2-7; CDR3: CASCTRQGRVCEQYF; DNA: TGTGCCAGTTGCACCCGACAGGGCCGCGTGTGCGAGCAGTACTTC
V: TRBV27; D: TRBD2; size: medium-sized; J: TRBJ2-3; CDR3: CASSLWASGVNTQYF; DNA: TGTGCCAGCAGTTTATGGGCTAGCGGGGTGAATACGCAGTATTTT
V: TRBV19; D: TRBD2; size: medium-sized; J: TRBJ2-1; CDR3: CASRTTSGSAYNEQFF; DNA: TGTGCCAGTAGGACGACTAGCGGGAGCGCCTACAATGAGCAGTTCTTC
V: TRBV27; D: .; size: medium-sized; J: TRBJ1-2; CDR3: CASSRDRRYGYTF; DNA: TGTGCCAGCAGTCGCGACAGAAGATATGGCTACACCTTC
V: TRBV5-1; D: TRBD1; size: .; J: TRBJ2-7; CDR3: CASSPGQGMHEQYF; DNA: TGCGCCAGCAGCCCGGGACAGGGGATGCACGAGCAGTACTTC
V: TRBV6-5; D: .; size: few; J: TRBJ2-1; CDR3: CASSPLGSGWGDNEQFF; DNA: TGTGCCAGCAGCCCTCTGGGGAGCGGGTGGGGGGACAATGAGCAGTTCTTC
V: TRBV19; D: TRBD2; size: medium-sized; J: TRBJ2-1; CDR3: CASSTLGTSGRSEQFF; DNA: TGTGCCAGTAGTACCCTTGGGACTAGCGGGAGGTCTGAGCAGTTCTTC
V: TRBV19; D: TRBD1; size: medium-sized; J: TRBJ1-5; CDR3: CASSTRQGASNQPQHF; DNA: TGTGCCAGTAGTACCCGACAGGGGGCGAGCAATCAGCCCCAGCATTTT
V: TRBV6-1; D: TRBD2; size: .; J: TRBJ2-7; CDR3: CASSESLAGGYEQYF; DNA: TGTGCCAGCAGTGAAAGCCTAGCGGGAGGCTACGAGCAGTACTTC
V: TRBV30; D: .; size: medium-sized; J: TRBJ1-6; CDR3: CAWATAPNSPLHF; DNA: TGTGCCTGGGCGACAGCGCCTAATTCACCCCTCCACTTT
V: TRBV5-4; D: TRBD2; size: medium-sized; J: TRBJ2-5; CDR3: CASSLGGLAGQETQYF; DNA: TGTGCCAGCAGCTTGGGAGGCCTAGCGGGTCAAGAGACCCAGTACTTC
V: TRBV5-6; D: .; size: .; J: TRBJ1-1; CDR3: CASSSVTGSNTEAFF; DNA: TGTGCCAGCAGCTCTGTAACAGGTTCGAACACTGAAGCTTTCTTT
V: TRBV19; D: .; size: medium-sized; J: TRBJ2-1; CDR3: CASSPRRYNEQFF; DNA: TGTGCCAGTAGCCCCCGGAGGTACAATGAGCAGTTCTTC
V: TRBV4-3; D: .; size: few; J: TRBJ2-1; CDR3: CASSREGLNSYNEQFF; DNA: TGCGCCAGCAGCCGAGAAGGACTAAACTCCTACAATGAGCAGTTCTTC
V: TRBV6-5; D: .; size: medium-sized; J: TRBJ1-1; CDR3: CASSRSWGGFTPAFF; DNA: TGTGCCAGCAGCCGCTCATGGGGAGGGTTCACTCCGGCTTTCTTT
V: TRBV6-2/TRBV6-3; D: TRBD1; size: medium-sized; J: TRBJ2-7; CDR3: CASKGDSYYEQYF; DNA: TGTGCCAGCAAAGGGGACAGTTACTACGAGCAGTACTTC
V: TRBV12-3/TRBV12-4; D: .; size: medium-sized; J: TRBJ1-4; CDR3: CASSFDGSRSGNEKLFF; DNA: TGTGCCAGCAGTTTCGATGGGTCCCGATCGGGTAATGAAAAACTGTTTTTT
V: TRBV14; D: .; size: .; J: TRBJ1-2; CDR3: CASSPQNYGYTF; DNA: TGTGCCAGCAGCCCGCAGAACTATGGCTACACCTTC
V: TRBV10-1; D: .; size: few; J: TRBJ1-6; CDR3: CASSTRPRSPLHF; DNA: TGCGCCAGCAGTACAAGACCTCGGTCACCCCTCCACTTT
V: TRBV15; D: .; size: .; J: TRBJ2-1; CDR3: CATSRDRVYNEQFF; DNA: TGTGCCACCAGCAGAGATCGAGTATACAATGAGCAGTTCTTC
V: TRBV6-2/TRBV6-3; D: .; size: few; J: TRBJ2-7; CDR3: CASSLRGSSASLAEQYF; DNA: TGTGCCAGCAGTCTCAGGGGCAGTTCCGCTTCCCTTGCCGAGCAGTACTTC
V: TRBV30; D: TRBD2; size: .; J: TRBJ2-7; CDR3: CAWSASGGGSYEQYF; DNA: TGTGCCTGGAGTGCCTCGGGGGGAGGCTCCTACGAGCAGTACTTC
V: TRBV5-6; D: .; size: few; J: TRBJ1-6; CDR3: CASSLGAGTNNSPLHF; DNA: TGTGCCAGCAGCTTGGGAGCAGGGACCAATAATTCACCCCTCCACTTT
V: TRBV24-1; D: .; size: medium-sized; J: TRBJ2-5; CDR3: CATSDSLVPAETQYF; DNA: TGTGCCACCAGTGATTCGCTAGTCCCCGCGGAGACCCAGTACTTC
V: TRBV6-1; D: .; size: medium-sized; J: TRBJ1-6; CDR3: CASILDRSYNSPLHF; DNA: TGTGCCAGCATACTTGACAGATCCTATAATTCACCCCTCCACTTT